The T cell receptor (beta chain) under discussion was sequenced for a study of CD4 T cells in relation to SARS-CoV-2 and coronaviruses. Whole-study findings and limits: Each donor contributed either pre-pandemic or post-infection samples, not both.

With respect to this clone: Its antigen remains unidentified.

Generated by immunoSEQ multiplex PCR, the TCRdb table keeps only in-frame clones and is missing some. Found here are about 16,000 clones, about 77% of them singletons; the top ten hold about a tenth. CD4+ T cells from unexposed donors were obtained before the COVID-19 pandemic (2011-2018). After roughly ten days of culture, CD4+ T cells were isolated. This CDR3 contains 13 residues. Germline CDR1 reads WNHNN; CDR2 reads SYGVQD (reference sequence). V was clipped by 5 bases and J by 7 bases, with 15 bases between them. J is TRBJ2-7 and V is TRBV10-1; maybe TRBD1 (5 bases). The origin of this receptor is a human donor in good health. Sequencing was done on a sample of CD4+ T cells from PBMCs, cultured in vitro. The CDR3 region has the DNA TGCGCCAGCAGTTCAGGGTGGGGTCGGGAGCAGTACTTC. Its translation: CASSSGWGREQYF.